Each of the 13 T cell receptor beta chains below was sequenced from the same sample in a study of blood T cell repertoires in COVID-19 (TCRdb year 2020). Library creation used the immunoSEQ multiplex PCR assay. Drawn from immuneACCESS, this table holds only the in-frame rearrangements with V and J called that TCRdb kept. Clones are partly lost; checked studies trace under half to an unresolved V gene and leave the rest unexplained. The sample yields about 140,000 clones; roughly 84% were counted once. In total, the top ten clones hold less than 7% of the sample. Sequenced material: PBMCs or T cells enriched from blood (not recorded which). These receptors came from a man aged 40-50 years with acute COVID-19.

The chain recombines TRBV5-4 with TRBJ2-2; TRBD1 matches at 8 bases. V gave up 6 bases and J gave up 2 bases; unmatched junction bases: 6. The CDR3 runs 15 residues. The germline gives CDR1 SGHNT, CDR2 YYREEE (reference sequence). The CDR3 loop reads CASNSAGGNTGELFF. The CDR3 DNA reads TGTGCCAGCAACTCGGCAGGGGGCAACACCGGGGAGCTGTTTTTT.

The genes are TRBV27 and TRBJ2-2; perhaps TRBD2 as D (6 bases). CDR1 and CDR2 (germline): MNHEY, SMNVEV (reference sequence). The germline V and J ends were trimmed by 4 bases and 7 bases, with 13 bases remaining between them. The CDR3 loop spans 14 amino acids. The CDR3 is CASSSGTSYGELFF. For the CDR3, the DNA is TGTGCCAGCAGTTCAGGGACTTCCTACGGGGAGCTGTTTTTT.

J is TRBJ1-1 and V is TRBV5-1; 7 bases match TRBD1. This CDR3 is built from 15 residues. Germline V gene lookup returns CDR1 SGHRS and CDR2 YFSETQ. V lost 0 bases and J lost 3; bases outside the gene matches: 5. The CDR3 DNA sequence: TGCGCCAGCAGCTTGGGACAGGGAAGTGACACTGAAGCTTTCTTT. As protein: CASSLGQGSDTEAFF.

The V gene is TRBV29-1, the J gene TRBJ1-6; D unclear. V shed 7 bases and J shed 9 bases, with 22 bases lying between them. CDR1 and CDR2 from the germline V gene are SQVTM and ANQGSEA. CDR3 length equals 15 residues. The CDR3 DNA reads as TGCAGCGGACAACGAAGGTCCAAGGTAGTTTCACCCCTCCACTTT. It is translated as CSGQRRSKVVSPLHF. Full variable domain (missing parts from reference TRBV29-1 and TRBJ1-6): SAVISQKPSRDICQRGTSLTIQCQVDSQVTMMFWYRQQPGQSLTLIATANQGSEATYESGFVIDKFPISRPNLTFSTLTVSNMSPEDSSIYLCSGQRRSKVVSPLHFGNGTRLTVT.

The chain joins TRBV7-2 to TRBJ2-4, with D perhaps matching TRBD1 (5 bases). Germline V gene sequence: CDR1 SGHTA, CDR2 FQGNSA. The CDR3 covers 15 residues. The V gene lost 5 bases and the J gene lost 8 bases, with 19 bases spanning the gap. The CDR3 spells CASSPARAQVDIQYF. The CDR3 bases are TGTGCCAGCAGCCCCGCAAGGGCACAGGTGGACATTCAGTACTTC.

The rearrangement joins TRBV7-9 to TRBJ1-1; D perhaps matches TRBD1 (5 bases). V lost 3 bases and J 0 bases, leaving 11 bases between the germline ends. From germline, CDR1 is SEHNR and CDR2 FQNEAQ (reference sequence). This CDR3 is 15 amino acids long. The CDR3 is CASSLAGQMNTEAFF. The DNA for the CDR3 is TGTGCCAGCAGCTTGGCGGGGCAGATGAACACTGAAGCTTTCTTT. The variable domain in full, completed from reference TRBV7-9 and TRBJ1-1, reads DTGVSQNPRHKITKRGQNVTFRCDPISEHNRLYWYRQTLGQGPEFLTYFQNEAQLEKSRLLSDRFSAERPKGSFSTLEIQRTEQGDSAMYLCASSLAGQMNTEAFFGQGTRLTVV.

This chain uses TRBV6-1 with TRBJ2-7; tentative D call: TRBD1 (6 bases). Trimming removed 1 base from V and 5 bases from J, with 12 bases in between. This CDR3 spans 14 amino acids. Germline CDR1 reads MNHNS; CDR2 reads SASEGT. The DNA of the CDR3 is TGTGCCAGCAGTGAAGTCACAGGGCCCGACGAGCAGTACTTC. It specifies CASSEVTGPDEQYF.

The CDR3 reads CASSQESGTLYNEQFF. The DNA of the CDR3 is TGTGCCAGCAGCCAAGAGTCGGGAACCCTTTACAATGAGCAGTTCTTC. The chain couples TRBV14 to TRBJ2-1; a weak D match, TRBD2 (5 bases). The CDR3 has 16 amino acids. V lost 0 bases and J 4 bases, leaving 13 bases between the germline ends. Germline V gene data show CDR1 as SGHDN and CDR2 as FVKESK.

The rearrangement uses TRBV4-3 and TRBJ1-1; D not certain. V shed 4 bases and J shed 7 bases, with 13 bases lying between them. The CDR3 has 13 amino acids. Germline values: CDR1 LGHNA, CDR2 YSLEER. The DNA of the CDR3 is TGCGCCAGCAGCCTCCATGAGGTGAGTGAAGCTTTCTTT. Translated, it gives CASSLHEVSEAFF.

Here the CDR3 reads CASSGGQGDTTDTQYF. The CDR3 DNA reads TGTGCCAGCAGCGGGGGACAGGGAGACACCACAGATACGCAGTATTTT. The chain links TRBV9 to TRBJ2-3, with 9 bases identical to TRBD1. The ends lost 3 bases at V and 2 bases at J; junction bases unmatched: 7. The CDR3 runs 16 residues. Germline V gives CDR1 SGDLS, CDR2 YYNGEE.

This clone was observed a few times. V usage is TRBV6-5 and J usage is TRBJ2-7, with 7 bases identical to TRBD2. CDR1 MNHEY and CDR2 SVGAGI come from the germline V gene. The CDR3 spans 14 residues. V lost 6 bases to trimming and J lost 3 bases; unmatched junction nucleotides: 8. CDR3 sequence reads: CASSITSEHYEQYF. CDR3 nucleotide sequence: TGTGCCAGCAGCATTACTAGCGAACACTACGAGCAGTACTTC.

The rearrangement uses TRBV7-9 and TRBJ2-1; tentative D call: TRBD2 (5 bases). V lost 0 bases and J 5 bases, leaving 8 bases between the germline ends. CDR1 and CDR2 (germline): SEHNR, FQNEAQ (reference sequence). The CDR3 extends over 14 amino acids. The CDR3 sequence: CASSLARAHNEQFF. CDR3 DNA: TGTGCCAGCAGCTTAGCGCGGGCGCACAATGAGCAGTTCTTC.

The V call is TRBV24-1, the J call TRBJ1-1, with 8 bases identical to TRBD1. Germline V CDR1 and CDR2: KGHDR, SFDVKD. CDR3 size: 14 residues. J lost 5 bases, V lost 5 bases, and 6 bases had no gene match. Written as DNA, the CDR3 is TGTGCCACCAGTGGAACAGGGGGATTAACTGAAGCTTTCTTT. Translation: CATSGTGGLTEAFF.